This T cell receptor (beta chain) was profiled in a study of blood T cells in healthy people across ages. J lost 10 bases, V lost 0 bases, and 14 bases had no gene match. The CDR3 extends over 17 amino acids. Germline V CDR1 and CDR2: SGHDN, FVKESK. A J-beta primer mix and a sample-barcoded 5' primer were used in a second PCR of about 6 to 12 cycles. In TCRdb, the 5' RACE reads were re-called with MiXCR into one record per CDR3 protein. The data hold some 940,000 distinct CDR3 sequences, with under 35% observed a single time. These data were likewise used in another study, on T cells of mothers and their children. That paper notes: Sample barcodes and 2-4 random nucleotides came from the second PCR's M1S primer.

Sequencing was done on a sample of blood. V is TRBV14 and J is TRBJ1-5; 8 bases are shared with TRBD1. This TCR was recovered from a middle-aged woman in good health. The CDR3 sequence is CASSQDLRGQDIGPQHF. CDR3 DNA: TGTGCCAGCAGCCAAGATCTGAGGGGACAGGACATAGGACCCCAGCATTTT.